Given below is one TCR beta chain in context. Its target is unknown. Germline V gives CDR1 SGDLS, CDR2 YYNGEE. V was trimmed by 4 bases and J by 5 bases, leaving 18 bases between them. The CDR3 is 15 amino acids. This specimen belongs to a study of OX40 agonist ivuxolimab in advanced cancers. General study results and limits: Several nonresponders also turned out to have low normalized T-cell clonal expansion.

Here immunoSEQ multiplex PCR was the method, and the copy in TCRdb shows in-frame clones only, minus some. The data hold tens of thousands of clones, with approximately 90% observed a single time. The receptor's source is an adult with an advanced solid tumor such as melanoma, head and neck, liver or kidney cancer. The V and J genes are TRBV9 and TRBJ1-1; TRBD1 is a possible D gene (6 bases). The specimen was CD4+ or CD8+ T cells sorted from blood, collected in a trial of the OX40 agonist ivuxolimab. The CDR3 coding sequence is TGTGCCAGCAGCCCAGAAACAGGGTTCGGGACTGAAGCTTTCTTT. Translated: CASSPETGFGTEAFF.